Included here is one TCR beta chain sequence, with context. This sample was included in a study of blood T cells in healthy people across ages. PCR was performed a second time for 7 to 11 cycles using a sample-barcoded 5' primer and a J-beta primer mix. CDR3-containing paired-end reads numbered at least 2.5 million in each sample. Each CDR3 protein is one row after TCRdb ran MiXCR on the 5' RACE reads. The sample carries fewer than 2,000,000 distinct CDR3 sequences, approximately 40% recorded once. The germline V gene has CDR1 SGHRS and CDR2 YFSETQ. The CDR3 runs 15 residues. Input material: blood. The rearrangement uses TRBV5-1 and TRBJ2-7; 9 bases are a match to TRBD2. The DNA end lines up better with TRBJ2-5; the J call may be wrong. The TCR was taken from a human donor in good health. For the CDR3, the DNA is TGCGCCAGCAGCACGGGACTAGCTCTTGGTGAGACCCAGTACTTC. This encodes CASSTGLALGETQYF.